Listed here are 14 T cell receptor beta chains from one sample, sequenced in a study of human T cells and chemical hapten exposure. The study extracted total RNA from unfractionated whole blood. TCRdb analysed the 5' RACE reads with MiXCR anew, one entry per CDR3 protein. The sample lists 65,000 to 95,000 distinct CDR3 sequences, more than 7% occurring once. The receptors originated from a male donor in good health.

The chain recombines TRBV11-2 with TRBJ2-7; tentatively, D is TRBD2 (5 bases). The CDR3 contains 17 residues. Per the germline V gene, CDR1 is SGHAT and CDR2 is FQNNGV. Trimming shortened V by 0 bases and J by 4 bases, and 19 bases separated the two germline ends. The CDR3 region has the DNA TGTGCCAGCAGCTTAGACCCCCGTCTAGCTCTTCGTTACGAGCAGTACTTC. Its translation: CASSLDPRLALRYEQYF. Drawing the rest from reference TRBV11-2 and TRBJ2-7, the complete variable domain is EAGVAQSPRYKIIEKRQSVAFWCNPISGHATLYWYQQILGQGPKLLIQFQNNGVVDDSQLPKDRFSAERLKGVDSTLKIQPAKLEDSAVYLCASSLDPRLALRYEQYFGPGTRLTVT.

This clonotype occurred a few times. The gene calls are TRBV6-2 or TRBV6-3 and TRBJ1-1; D uncertain. This CDR3 comprises 14 residues. The germline CDR1 and CDR2 sequences are MNHEY and SVGEGT. Deletions cut 4 bases from V and 1 base from J, with 10 bases between. Here the CDR3 reads CASSWSTPNTEAFF. The CDR3, as DNA: TGTGCCAGCAGTTGGTCAACCCCGAACACTGAAGCTTTCTTT.

This clonotype has a count of ten or more. The chain carries TRBV7-9 and TRBJ1-1, with unresolved D. Germline CDR1 is SEHNR and CDR2 is FQNEAQ (reference sequence). The CDR3 is made up of 13 amino acids. Trimming left V 3 bases short and J 4 bases short, with 9 bases between. The CDR3 reads CASSFQVGTEAFF. In DNA form, the CDR3 reads TGTGCCAGCAGCTTTCAGGTGGGCACTGAAGCTTTCTTT.

This clonotype was picked up many times. V gene TRBV7-2 combines with J gene TRBJ2-5; D tentatively reads TRBD1 or TRBD2 (5 bases each). The V gene's germline CDR1 is SGHTA and CDR2 FQGNSA. V lost 4 bases and J lost 2, with 11 bases in between. CDR3 size: 14 residues. The CDR3 protein is CASSSGPQQETQYF. DNA for the CDR3: TGTGCCAGCAGCTCGGGACCACAACAAGAGACCCAGTACTTC.

This clonotype occurred a few times. The chain is built from TRBV7-7 and TRBJ2-3; tentative D call: TRBD1 (6 bases). The CDR3 covers 15 residues. Trimming pared 4 bases from V and 6 bases from J, leaving 17 bases between. The germline V gene has CDR1 SSHAT and CDR2 FNYEAQ (reference sequence). CDR3 sequence: CASSSGDMQLDTQYF. In DNA, the CDR3 is TGTGCCAGCAGCTCCGGGGACATGCAGTTGGATACGCAGTATTTT. Full variable domain (outside the CDR3, taken from reference TRBV7-7 and TRBJ2-3): GAGVSQSPRYKVTKRGQDVTLRCDPISSHATLYWYQQALGQGPEFLTYFNYEAQPDKSGLPSDRFSAERPEGSISTLTIQRTEQRDSAMYRCASSSGDMQLDTQYFGPGTRLTVL.

This clonotype was observed many times. The V gene is TRBV29-1, the J gene TRBJ2-3; D not resolved. Germline lookup yields CDR1 SQVTM and CDR2 ANQGSEA. The CDR3 loop spans 14 amino acids. Trimming removed 0 bases from V and 6 bases from J, with 13 bases in between. DNA of the CDR3: TGCAGCGTTGAAGATCGGAGTTTGACTGATACGCAGTATTTT. Translation: CSVEDRSLTDTQYF.

The table lists this clonotype with a few counts. This rearrangement joins TRBV6-6 to TRBJ2-3; D is unclear. Germline V gene data show CDR1 as MNHNY and CDR2 as SVGAGI (reference sequence). The CDR3 loop spans 11 amino acids. V dropped 5 bases and J dropped 5 bases, with 5 bases sitting between them. The chain's CDR3 is CASSPLDTQYF. The CDR3 bases are TGTGCCAGCAGTCCTCTAGATACGCAGTATTTT.

This chain uses TRBV6-5 with TRBJ2-1; maybe TRBD1 (5 bases). CDR1 is MNHEY and CDR2 is SVGAGI in the germline V gene. V was shortened by 6 bases and J by 4 bases, with 10 bases between the two germline ends. The CDR3 runs to 13 residues. This CDR3 reads CASSRDRYNEQFF. The CDR3 nucleotides are TGTGCCAGCAGCAGAGACAGATACAATGAGCAGTTCTTC.

Ten or more counts support this clonotype. V gene TRBV7-2 combines with J gene TRBJ2-3; 12 bases match TRBD2. Germline trimming cut 3 bases from V and 3 bases from J; bases unmatched to any gene: 10. CDR3 length: 18 amino acids. Germline lookup yields CDR1 SGHTA and CDR2 FQGNSA. The CDR3 region has the DNA TGTGCCAGCAGCTTGGGGATACTAGCGGGGGGTCGGACAGATACGCAGTATTTT. Protein: CASSLGILAGGRTDTQYF.

This clonotype was picked up many times. This chain connects TRBV2 to TRBJ2-1; 12 nucleotides align to TRBD2. Germline lookup yields CDR1 SNHLY and CDR2 FYNNEI. V shed 6 bases and J 7 bases; nucleotides not matched to a gene: 4. CDR3 size: 14 residues. CDR3 DNA: TGTGCCAGCAGAGGACTAGCGGGGCAGAATGAGCAGTTCTTC. It encodes CASRGLAGQNEQFF.

This clonotype was observed at least ten times. The J gene is TRBJ2-5, the V gene TRBV20-1; TRBD1 is a possible D gene (6 bases). The CDR3 totals 16 residues. Trimming removed 0 bases from V and 1 base from J, with 15 bases in between. Germline V gene lookup returns CDR1 DFQATT and CDR2 SNEGSKA (reference sequence). CDR3 coding DNA: TGCAGTGCTAGAGACCCACAGGGCCTGGCCCAAGAGACCCAGTACTTC. Encoded protein: CSARDPQGLAQETQYF.

The table lists this clonotype with many counts. The V and J genes are TRBV2 and TRBJ2-4; 9 bases fit TRBD2. The CDR3 runs 18 residues. Trimming at V came to 8 bases and at J to 0 bases, leaving 14 bases not matched to a gene. Germline V lookup: CDR1 SNHLY, CDR2 FYNNEI. The CDR3 loop is CASAQAGGPGVAKNIQYF. In DNA, the CDR3 is TGTGCCAGCGCTCAAGCGGGAGGTCCGGGGGTAGCCAAAAACATTCAGTACTTC.

In this sample, this clonotype turned up many times. The chain uses TRBV5-5 and TRBJ2-7, with a tentative D call TRBD1 (5 bases). The CDR3 extends over 14 amino acids. Germline V gene data show CDR1 as SGHKS and CDR2 as YYEKEE (reference sequence). V shed 4 bases and J shed 6 bases, with 17 bases lying between them. The CDR3 nucleotides read TGTGCCAGCAGCAGGGGCCCAGTGGGGTCCGAGCAGTACTTC. It is translated as CASSRGPVGSEQYF.

This clonotype was counted between two and nine times. The chain links TRBV20-1 to TRBJ2-1; TRBD1 aligns across 8 bases. The CDR3 contains 11 residues. In germline, CDR1 is DFQATT, CDR2 SNEGSKA (reference sequence). The ends lost 6 bases at V and 9 bases at J; junction bases unmatched: 4. CDR3 loop: CSADRASEQFF. In nucleotides, the CDR3 is TGCAGTGCGGACAGGGCATCTGAGCAGTTCTTC.